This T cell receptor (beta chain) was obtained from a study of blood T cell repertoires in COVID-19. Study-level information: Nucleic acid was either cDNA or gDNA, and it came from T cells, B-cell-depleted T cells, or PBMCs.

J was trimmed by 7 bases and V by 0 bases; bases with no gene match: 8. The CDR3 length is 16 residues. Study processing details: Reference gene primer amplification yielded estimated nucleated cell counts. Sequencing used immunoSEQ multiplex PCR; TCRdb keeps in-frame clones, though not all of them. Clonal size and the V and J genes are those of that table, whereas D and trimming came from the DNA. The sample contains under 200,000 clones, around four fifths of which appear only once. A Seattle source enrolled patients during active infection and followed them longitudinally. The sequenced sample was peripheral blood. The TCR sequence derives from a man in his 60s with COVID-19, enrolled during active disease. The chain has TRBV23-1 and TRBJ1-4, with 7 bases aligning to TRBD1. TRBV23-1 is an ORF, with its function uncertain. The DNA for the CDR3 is TGCGCCAGCAGTCAATCCCCAGGGACAGCCAGTGAAAAACTGTTTTTT. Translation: CASSQSPGTASEKLFF.